These T cell receptor beta chains were read from a single sample in a study of Graves' ophthalmopathy and Graves' hyperthyroidism. TCRdb re-derived calls from the multiplex PCR reads in MiXCR, one entry per CDR3 protein. The top ten hold about half of the sample, which has 260,000 or so distinct CDR3 sequences, less than 55% seen once. The sequenced sample consisted of peripheral blood. These receptors originate from an adult man with Graves' ophthalmopathy. The conserved cysteine and the conserved F or W are not part of the CDR3 here. The D gene is left open where the match is weak.

TRBV29-1	TRBD1	SPGQGYEQY
TRBV7-6	TRBD2	ASSLAGDLAGETQY
TRBV9	.	ASSSRPGPSYEQY
TRBV6-5	.	ASSYLHEQY
TRBV12-3/TRBV12-4	TRBD1	ASTWTGGFGEQY
TRBV20-1	TRBD1	SARTGGYEQY
TRBV6-6	.	ASSYSRERSEHEQY
TRBV5-4	TRBD2	AIGLVSGELF
TRBV19	.	ASSIDLGQSYEQY
TRBV20-1	TRBD1	SASSETGNEKLF
TRBV2	TRBD1	ASSPTGNSNQPQH
TRBV7-9	.	ASSLAMGAGPYGYT
TRBV2	.	ASSQAGTLRAEQY
TRBV2	.	ASSDSNEKLF
TRBV20-1	.	SATDRTAAGNTIY
TRBV6-5	.	ASSDSGGGSGANVLT
TRBV9	.	ASSPPGAKRYEQY
TRBV12-3/TRBV12-4	.	ASIVGSGNTGELF
TRBV25-1	.	SVAVGVSNQPQH
TRBV7-3	.	ASSLGGPTQETQY
TRBV2	.	ASSEGSVEDLH
TRBV10-3	.	AISADSYYSGANVLT
TRBV29-1	TRBD1	SARDRGAYEQY
TRBV9	TRBD1	ASSRTGTGELF
TRBV2	TRBD2	ASSDPSGSGTGELF
TRBV24-1	TRBD1	ATSDPGQGSGANVLT
TRBV20-1	.	SVTYPGPYEQY
TRBV11-3	TRBD1	ASSSRPPGQGSSLGNQPQH
TRBV7-9	.	ASSAVGAGTYEQY
TRBV7-2	TRBD2	ASRLTSGEETQY